This is a list of T cell receptor beta chains from one sample in a study of vaccination effects on CD4 cells after COVID-19. Assay used: immunoSEQ multiplex PCR; TCRdb lists only in-frame clones, some missing. The data contain 65,000 to 75,000 clones, around 70% of them seen just once; the ten biggest clones take up roughly 1.6%. The antigens for these receptors are not known. Here the sequenced sample was CD4+ T cells from PBMCs cultured with HCoV-229E spike peptides, taken after COVID-19 vaccination. Receptors originate from a human donor who received a COVID-19 vaccine. Both conserved end residues are part of each CDR3. A D gene is named only where the DNA matches it firmly. Some rows mark clone size as missing; the rest say once, few, many or name a class of expanded clone.

TRBV5-1	TRBJ2-4	NA	TRBD1	TGCGCCAGCAGCTTGGCCGGGACAGGGTATCAAAACATTCAGTACTTC	CASSLAGTGYQNIQYF
TRBV6-1	TRBJ1-4	NA	TRBD1	TGTGCCAGCAGTGTCAGTCGGGGGACAGGAGGAGGTGGGACTAATGAAAAACTGTTTTTT	CASSVSRGTGGGGTNEKLFF
TRBV7-2	TRBJ1-4	NA	TRBD1	TGTGCCAGCAGCTACTTCCGGGACAGGGGATATGAAAAACTGTTTTTT	CASSYFRDRGYEKLFF
TRBV5-1	TRBJ2-1	few	NA	TGCGCCAGCAGCTTGTCTGGGACGAACAATGAGCAGTTCTTC	CASSLSGTNNEQFF
TRBV10-1	TRBJ2-5	few	TRBD2	TGCGCCAGCTCCAGACTAGCGGGGGGCCAAGAGACCCAGTACTTC	CASSRLAGGQETQYF
TRBV24-1	TRBJ2-5	NA	NA	TGTGCCACCAGTGTGGGGAGCCAAGAGACCCAGTACTTC	CATSVGSQETQYF
TRBV10-3	TRBJ2-4	NA	TRBD2	TGTGCCACGGGGGGGGGATTAGCCAAAAACATTCAGTACTTC	CATGGGLAKNIQYF
TRBV27	TRBJ1-1	NA	TRBD1	TGTGCCAGCAGTCCACGACAGGGTCACACTGAAGCTTTCTTT	CASSPRQGHTEAFF
TRBV5-6	TRBJ2-4	NA	NA	TGTGCCAGCAGCTTGGCCCGACAGAGCACAAAAAACATTCAGTACTTC	CASSLARQSTKNIQYF
TRBV5-6	TRBJ1-2	NA	NA	TGTGCCAGCAGCCTGGAAAGGGGACGTGGCTACACCTTC	CASSLERGRGYTF
TRBV5-1	TRBJ2-5	NA	NA	TGCGCCAGCAGCTGGCAGGGTCAAGAGACCCAGTACTTC	CASSWQGQETQYF
TRBV5-1	TRBJ2-4	NA	NA	TGCGCCAGCAGCCCTAGCGCAGGGGATGGCAAAAACATTCAGTACTTC	CASSPSAGDGKNIQYF
TRBV6-2/TRBV6-3	TRBJ1-5	NA	NA	TGTGCCAGCAGTCACGAGGGATATAGCAATCAGCCCCAGCATTTT	CASSHEGYSNQPQHF
TRBV12-5	TRBJ2-1	NA	NA	TGTGCTAGTGGTCAAATTACACCGGGACTGAAAACACAGTTCTTC	CASGQITPGLKTQFF
TRBV4-1	TRBJ1-2	NA	TRBD1	TGCGCCAGCAGCCAAGAAGGTCTGCAGGGGGACTATGGCTACACCTTC	CASSQEGLQGDYGYTF
TRBV5-1	TRBJ1-2	NA	NA	TGCGCCAGCAGACCTAGAGACAGTTCCGACTATGGCTACACCTTC	CASRPRDSSDYGYTF
TRBV10-2	TRBJ1-2	few	NA	TGCGCCAGCAGATGGTCCGGGGCCCTGGGCTACACCTTC	CASRWSGALGYTF
TRBV15	TRBJ2-5	NA	NA	TGTGCCACCAGCAGAGATAGGTCGGGAGTAGGGGCGGGAGAGACCCAGTACTTC	CATSRDRSGVGAGETQYF
TRBV6-5	TRBJ2-1	NA	TRBD2	TGTGCCAGCACCCGTAGCGGGGGGGCGGGCGAGCAGTTCTTC	CASTRSGGAGEQFF
TRBV10-2	TRBJ2-3	NA	NA	TGCGCCAGCACACGGAGCGGAAGATCCACAGATACGCAGTATTTT	CASTRSGRSTDTQYF
TRBV7-2	TRBJ1-1	NA	NA	TGTGCCAGCAGCTTAGATGCGGCCATCACGGGCACTGAAGCTTTCTTT	CASSLDAAITGTEAFF
TRBV5-1	TRBJ2-5	NA	NA	TGCGCCAGCAGCGGTGGGACGGACTATAGGGAGACCCAGTACTTC	CASSGGTDYRETQYF
TRBV27	TRBJ1-2	NA	NA	TGTGCCAGCAGTTCAACAGGGACCTATGGCTACACCTTC	CASSSTGTYGYTF
TRBV3-1/TRBV3-2	TRBJ1-2	once	TRBD1	TGTGCCAGCAGCCAAGCCAGGACAGGGCGTATGTGGGGCTACACCTTC	CASSQARTGRMWGYTF
TRBV18	TRBJ1-1	few	NA	TGTGCCAGCTCGGACTTGCGGAACACTGAAGCTTTCTTT	CASSDLRNTEAFF
TRBV19	TRBJ2-3	once	NA	TGTGCCAGTAGCTCGGGGGACACAGATACGCAGTATTTT	CASSSGDTDTQYF
TRBV2	TRBJ1-4	NA	TRBD1	TGTGCCAGCACGGACAGGGTCGAAAAACTGTTTTTT	CASTDRVEKLFF
TRBV29-1	TRBJ1-1	NA	NA	TGCAGCGCTGTCGACCCGGGGACTGAAGCTTTCTTT	CSAVDPGTEAFF
TRBV5-1	TRBJ1-2	NA	TRBD1	TGCGCCAGCAGCTTGATGACAGGGGGGGAAAACTATGGCTACACCTTC	CASSLMTGGENYGYTF
TRBV24-1	TRBJ2-1	NA	TRBD2	TGTGCCACCAGAGGGGCGGGGGGTCCATCGAGCTACAATGAGCAGTTCTTC	CATRGAGGPSSYNEQFF
TRBV10-1	TRBJ1-3	NA	NA	TGCGCCAGCAGTGATAATCCTTCGGCGGGAAACACCATATATTTT	CASSDNPSAGNTIYF